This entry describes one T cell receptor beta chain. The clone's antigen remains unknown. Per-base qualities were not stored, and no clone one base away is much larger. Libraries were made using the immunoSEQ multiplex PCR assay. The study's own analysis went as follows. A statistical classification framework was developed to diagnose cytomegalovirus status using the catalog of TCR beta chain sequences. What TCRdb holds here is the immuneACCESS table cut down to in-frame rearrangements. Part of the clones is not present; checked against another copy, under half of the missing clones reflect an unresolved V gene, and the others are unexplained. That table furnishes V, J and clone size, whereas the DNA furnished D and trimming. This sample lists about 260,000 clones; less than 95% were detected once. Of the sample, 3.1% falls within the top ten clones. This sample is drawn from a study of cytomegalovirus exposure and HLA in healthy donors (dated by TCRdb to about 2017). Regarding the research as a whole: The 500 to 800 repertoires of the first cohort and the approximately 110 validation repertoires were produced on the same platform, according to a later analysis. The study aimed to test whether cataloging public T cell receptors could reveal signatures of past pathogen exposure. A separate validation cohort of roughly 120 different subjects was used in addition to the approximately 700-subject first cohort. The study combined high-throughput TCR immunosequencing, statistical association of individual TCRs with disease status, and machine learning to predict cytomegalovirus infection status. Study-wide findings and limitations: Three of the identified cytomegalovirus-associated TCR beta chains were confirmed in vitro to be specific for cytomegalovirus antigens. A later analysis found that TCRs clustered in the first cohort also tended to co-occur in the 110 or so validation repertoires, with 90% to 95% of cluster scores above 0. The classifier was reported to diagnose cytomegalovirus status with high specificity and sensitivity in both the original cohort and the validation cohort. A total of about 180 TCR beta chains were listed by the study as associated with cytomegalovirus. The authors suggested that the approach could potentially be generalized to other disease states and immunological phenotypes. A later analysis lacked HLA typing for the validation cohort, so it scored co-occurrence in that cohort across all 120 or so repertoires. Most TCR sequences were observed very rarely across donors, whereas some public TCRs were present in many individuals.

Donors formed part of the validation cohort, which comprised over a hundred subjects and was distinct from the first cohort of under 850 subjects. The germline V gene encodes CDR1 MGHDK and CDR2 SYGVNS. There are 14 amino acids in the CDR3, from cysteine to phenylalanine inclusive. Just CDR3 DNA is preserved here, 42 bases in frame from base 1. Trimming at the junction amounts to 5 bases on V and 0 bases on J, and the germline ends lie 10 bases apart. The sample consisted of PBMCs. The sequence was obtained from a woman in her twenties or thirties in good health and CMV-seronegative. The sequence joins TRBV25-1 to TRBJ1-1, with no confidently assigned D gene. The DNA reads TGTGCCAGCAGTCGTGTCAGCATGAACACTGAAGCTTTCTTT. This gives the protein CASSRVSMNTEAFF. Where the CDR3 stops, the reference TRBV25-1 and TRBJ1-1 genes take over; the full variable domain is EADIYQTPRYLVIGTGKKITLECSQTMGHDKMYWYQQDPGMELHLIHYSYGVNSTEKGDLSSESTVSRIRTEHFPLTLESARPSHTSQYLCASSRVSMNTEAFFGQGTRLTVV.